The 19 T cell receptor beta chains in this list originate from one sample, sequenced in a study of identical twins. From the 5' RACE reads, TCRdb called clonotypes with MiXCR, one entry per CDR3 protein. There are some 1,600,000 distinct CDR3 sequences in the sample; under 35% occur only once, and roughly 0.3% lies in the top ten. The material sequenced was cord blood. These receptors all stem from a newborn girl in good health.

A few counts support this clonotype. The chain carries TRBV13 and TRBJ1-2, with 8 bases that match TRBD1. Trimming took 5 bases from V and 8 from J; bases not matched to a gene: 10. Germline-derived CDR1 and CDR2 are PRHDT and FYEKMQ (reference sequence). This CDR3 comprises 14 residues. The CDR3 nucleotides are TGTGCCAGCAGCGGCAGACAGGGGCGAAAAGGCTACACCTTC. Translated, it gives CASSGRQGRKGYTF.

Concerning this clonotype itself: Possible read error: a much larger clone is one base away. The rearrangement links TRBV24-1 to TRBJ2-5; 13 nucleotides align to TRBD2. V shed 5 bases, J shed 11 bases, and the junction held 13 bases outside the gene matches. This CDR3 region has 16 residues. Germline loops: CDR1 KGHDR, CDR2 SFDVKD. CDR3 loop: CATSGWTSGRNNEQYF. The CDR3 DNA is TGTGCCACCAGTGGTTGGACTAGCGGGAGAAACAATGAGCAGTACTTC.

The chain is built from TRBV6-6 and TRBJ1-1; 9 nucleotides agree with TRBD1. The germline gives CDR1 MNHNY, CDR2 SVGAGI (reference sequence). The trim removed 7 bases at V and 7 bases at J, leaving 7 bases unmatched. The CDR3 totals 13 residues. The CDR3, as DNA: TGTGCCAGCAAGCCACAGGGGGCCATTGAAGCTTTCTTT. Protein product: CASKPQGAIEAFF.

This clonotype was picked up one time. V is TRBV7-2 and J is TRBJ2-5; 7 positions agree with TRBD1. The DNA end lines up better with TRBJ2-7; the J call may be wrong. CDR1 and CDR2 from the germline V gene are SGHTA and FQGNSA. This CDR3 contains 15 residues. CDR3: CASSPTGQLSYEQYF. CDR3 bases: TGTGCCAGCAGCCCGACGGGACAGCTATCCTACGAGCAGTACTTC.

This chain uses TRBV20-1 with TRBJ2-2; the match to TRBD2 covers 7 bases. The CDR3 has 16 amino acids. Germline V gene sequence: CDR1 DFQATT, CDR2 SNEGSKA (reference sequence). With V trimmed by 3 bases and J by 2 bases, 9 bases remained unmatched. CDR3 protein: CSARDYQRDNTGELFF. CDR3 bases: TGCAGTGCTAGGGATTACCAGCGGGACAACACCGGGGAGCTGTTTTTT.

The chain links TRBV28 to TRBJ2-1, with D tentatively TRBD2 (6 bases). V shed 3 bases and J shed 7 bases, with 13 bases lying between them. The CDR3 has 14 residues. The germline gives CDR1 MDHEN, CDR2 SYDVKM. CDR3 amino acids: CASSLAGRWNEQFF. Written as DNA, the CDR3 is TGTGCCAGCAGTTTGGCAGGGAGGTGGAATGAGCAGTTCTTC.

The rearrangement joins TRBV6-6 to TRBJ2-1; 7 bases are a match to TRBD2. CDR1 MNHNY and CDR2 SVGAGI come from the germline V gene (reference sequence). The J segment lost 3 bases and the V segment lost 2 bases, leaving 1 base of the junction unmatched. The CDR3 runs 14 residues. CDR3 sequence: CASSYTSDYNEQFF. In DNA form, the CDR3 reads TGTGCCAGCAGTTACACTAGCGACTACAATGAGCAGTTCTTC.

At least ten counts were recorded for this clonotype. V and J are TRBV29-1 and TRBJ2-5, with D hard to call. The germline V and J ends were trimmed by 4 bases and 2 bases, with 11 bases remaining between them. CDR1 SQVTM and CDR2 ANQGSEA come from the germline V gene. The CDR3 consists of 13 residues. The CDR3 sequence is CSVGRRRQETQYF. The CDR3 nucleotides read TGCAGCGTTGGTCGTCGGCGACAAGAGACCCAGTACTTC.

The CDR3 DNA is TGTGCCAGCAGCTTGTGGAACCAGGGTAGCAATCAGCCCCAGCATTTT. Protein product: CASSLWNQGSNQPQHF. This chain uses TRBV5-5 with TRBJ1-5; tentative D call: TRBD1 (5 bases). CDR1 and CDR2 from the germline V gene are SGHKS and YYEKEE (reference sequence). This CDR3 spans 16 amino acids. V lost 1 base and J lost 0, with 11 bases in between.

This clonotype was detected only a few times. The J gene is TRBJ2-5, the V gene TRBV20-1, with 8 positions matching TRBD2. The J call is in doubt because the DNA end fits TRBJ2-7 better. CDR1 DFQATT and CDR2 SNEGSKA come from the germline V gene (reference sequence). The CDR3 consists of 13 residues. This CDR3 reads CSAMTGTSYEQYF. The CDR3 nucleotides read TGCAGTGCTATGACCGGGACTAGCTACGAGCAGTACTTC.

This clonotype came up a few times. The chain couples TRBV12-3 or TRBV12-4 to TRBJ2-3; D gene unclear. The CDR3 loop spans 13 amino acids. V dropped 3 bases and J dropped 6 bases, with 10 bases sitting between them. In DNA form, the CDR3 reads TGTGCCAGCAGTTTTAGTGACCGGGATACGCAGTATTTT. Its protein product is CASSFSDRDTQYF.

CDR3 in DNA: TGTGCCAGCAGTGATCGCACACCGGGGCCGCACTATGGCTACACCTTC. Translated: CASSDRTPGPHYGYTF. V gene TRBV6-1 combines with J gene TRBJ1-2; D possibly corresponds to TRBD1 (5 bases). Germline lookup yields CDR1 MNHNS and CDR2 SASEGT. CDR3 length: 16 residues. Trimming removed 3 bases at V and 3 bases at J, with 17 bases between.

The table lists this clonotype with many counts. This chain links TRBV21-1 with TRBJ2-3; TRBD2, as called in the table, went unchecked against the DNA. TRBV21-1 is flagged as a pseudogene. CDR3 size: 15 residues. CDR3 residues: CASPLWREDTDTQYF. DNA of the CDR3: TGTGCCAGCCCGCTTTGGCGGGAGGACACAGATACGCAGTATTTT.

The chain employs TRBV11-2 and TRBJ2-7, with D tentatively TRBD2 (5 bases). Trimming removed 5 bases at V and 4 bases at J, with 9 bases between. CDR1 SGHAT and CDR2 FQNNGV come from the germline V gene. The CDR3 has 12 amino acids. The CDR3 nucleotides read TGTGCCAGCAGCGGGGAGATGTACGAGCAGTACTTC. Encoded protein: CASSGEMYEQYF.

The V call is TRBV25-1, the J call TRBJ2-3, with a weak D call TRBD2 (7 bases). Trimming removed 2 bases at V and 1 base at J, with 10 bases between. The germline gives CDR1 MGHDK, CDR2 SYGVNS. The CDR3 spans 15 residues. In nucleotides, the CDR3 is TGTGCCAGCAGTGAAGGGGGGGCTGGCACAGATACGCAGTATTTT. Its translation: CASSEGGAGTDTQYF.

The CDR3 DNA reads as TGCAGTGCTAGAGATCCCCTAATGCTTAGCAATCAGCCCCAGCATTTT. Protein sequence: CSARDPLMLSNQPQHF. The chain joins TRBV20-1 to TRBJ1-5; D is ambiguous. Germline V gene data show CDR1 as DFQATT and CDR2 as SNEGSKA (reference sequence). There are 16 residues in the CDR3. V was trimmed by 0 bases and J by 0 bases, leaving 12 bases between them.

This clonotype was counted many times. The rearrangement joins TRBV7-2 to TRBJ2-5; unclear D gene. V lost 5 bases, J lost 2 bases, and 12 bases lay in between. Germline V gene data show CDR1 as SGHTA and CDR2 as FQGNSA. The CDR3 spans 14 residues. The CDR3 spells CASSQSNSQETQYF. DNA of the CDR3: TGTGCCAGCAGCCAATCTAACAGTCAAGAGACCCAGTACTTC.

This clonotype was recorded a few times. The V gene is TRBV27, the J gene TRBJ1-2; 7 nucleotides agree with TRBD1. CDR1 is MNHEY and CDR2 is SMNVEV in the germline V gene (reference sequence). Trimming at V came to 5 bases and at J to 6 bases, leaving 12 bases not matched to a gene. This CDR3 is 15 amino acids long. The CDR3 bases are TGTGCCAGCAGTCTCACAGGGGAAGGAGAAAATGGCTACACCTTC. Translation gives CASSLTGEGENGYTF.

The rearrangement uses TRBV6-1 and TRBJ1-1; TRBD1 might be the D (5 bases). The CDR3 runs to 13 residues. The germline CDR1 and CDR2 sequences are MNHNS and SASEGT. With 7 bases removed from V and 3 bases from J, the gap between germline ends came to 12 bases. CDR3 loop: CASIFQGDTEAFF. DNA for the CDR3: TGTGCCAGCATATTTCAGGGCGACACTGAAGCTTTCTTT.